Sequencing of this T cell receptor beta chain was carried out in a study of Ad26.COV2.S vaccination and SARS-CoV-2 variants. Study-level information: Donor was assigned to the Ad26.COV2.S arm of trial COV1001.

Treatment denoted: around 19 received Ad26.COV2.S at low or high dose, single or two shots; about five received placebo; per-sample allocation not given. Sample collection was performed on day 63 after the first vaccine or placebo injection. From germline, CDR1 is MNHEY and CDR2 SVGAGI. Trimming stripped 10 bases from V and 3 bases from J, with 19 bases between. The CDR3 is 15 amino acids. Sequencing was performed with immunoSEQ multiplex PCR; in TCRdb, only in-frame clones are kept and a portion is missing. The repertoire holds around 450,000 clones, 89% seen once, with about 2.7% in the top ten. The chain links TRBV6-5 to TRBJ1-5, with D possibly matching TRBD1 (6 bases). The source is a person aged 18-65 years who received the Ad26.COV2.S COVID-19 vaccine or a placebo. Sequencing was performed on peripheral blood, taken in a trial of Ad26.COV2.S vaccine versus placebo. DNA for the CDR3: TGTGCCACTTATCCGGGACACGGCTTCAATCAGCCCCAGCATTTT. This gives the protein CATYPGHGFNQPQHF.